The 17 T cell receptor beta chains presented below share a single source sample, sequenced in a study of T-cell memory formation after mild COVID-19. Via MiXCR, TCRdb re-called the 5' RACE reads, giving one row per CDR3 protein. The sample gives 350,000 to 550,000 distinct CDR3 sequences, roughly 17% of which show up once; around a fifth is in the top ten. Specimen: PBMCs or a T cell subset sorted from them (not recorded which). All receptors come from a man in his late teens or twenties who had mild COVID-19 (a few samples of this study predate the infection). Cell type and time point are not known.

The chain links TRBV6-5 to TRBJ1-6; D not resolved. CDR1 is MNHEY and CDR2 is SVGAGI in the germline V gene. The CDR3 totals 16 residues. V lost 2 bases, J lost 0 bases, and 8 bases lay in between. The CDR3 region is CASSYLRFSYNSPLHF. In DNA, the CDR3 is TGTGCCAGCAGTTACCTGCGCTTCTCCTATAATTCACCCCTCCACTTT.

The V gene is TRBV12-3 or TRBV12-4, the J gene TRBJ1-2; 9 bases map to TRBD1. There are 16 residues in the CDR3. After removal of 6 bases from V and 2 bases from J, the junction contained 10 bases not matched to a gene. CDR3 sequence: CASSQGGTGSNYGYTF. In nucleotides, the CDR3 is TGTGCCAGCAGCCAAGGGGGGACAGGGTCCAACTATGGCTACACCTTC.

The rearrangement links TRBV20-1 to TRBJ2-7; D may be TRBD1 (5 bases). The germline gives CDR1 DFQATT, CDR2 SNEGSKA (reference sequence). Trimming stripped 6 bases from V and 2 bases from J, with 17 bases between. The CDR3 loop spans 14 amino acids. The CDR3 reads CSARAPDGTYEQYV. Here the CDR3 DNA reads TGCAGTGCCAGGGCCCCGGACGGAACCTACGAGCAGTACGTC.

This clonotype was recorded a few times. The CDR3 here is CASSPAIGSTEAFF. The CDR3 coding sequence is TGTGCCAGCTCACCAGCGATCGGGTCCACTGAAGCTTTCTTT. The V and J genes are TRBV18 and TRBJ1-1; D unclear. The germline V gene encodes CDR1 KGHSH and CDR2 LQKENI. The germline V and J ends were trimmed by 2 bases and 4 bases, with 11 bases remaining between them. The CDR3 contains 14 residues.

This clonotype came up a few times. J is TRBJ2-5 and V is TRBV7-2; the D is unclear. Trimming left V 5 bases short and J 4 bases short, with 20 bases between. Germline values: CDR1 SGHTA, CDR2 FQGNSA. The CDR3 has 16 residues. CDR3 protein: CASSPARSVLGETQYF. The CDR3 nucleotides read TGTGCCAGCAGCCCAGCCCGGTCGGTTTTGGGAGAGACCCAGTACTTC.

This clonotype has more than one count but fewer than ten. The chain recombines TRBV7-2 with TRBJ1-3; possibly TRBD1 for D (5 bases). Trimming took off 2 bases at V and 0 bases at J, with 14 bases between the two ends. Germline V CDR1 and CDR2: SGHTA, FQGNSA. The CDR3 sequence is 17 residues long. DNA for the CDR3: TGTGCCAGCAGCTTAAGGGCGGGGGTGAGCTCTGGAAACACCATATATTTT. Its protein product is CASSLRAGVSSGNTIYF.

This sequence joins TRBV5-1 and TRBJ1-2, with TRBD1 matching over 11 bases. The CDR3 runs to 20 residues. V was pared by 0 bases and J by 5 bases, with 18 bases of the junction left unmatched. Germline CDR1 SGHRS, CDR2 YFSETQ. CDR3 in DNA: TGCGCCAGCAGCTTGGGCCGGCGGCGCGTCGGACAGGGGGCGGAATATGGCTACACCTTC. The encoded protein is CASSLGRRRVGQGAEYGYTF.

This clonotype has more than one count but fewer than ten. The J gene is TRBJ2-3, the V gene TRBV25-1; 7 bases match TRBD2. The CDR3 consists of 17 residues. Germline V gene lookup returns CDR1 MGHDK and CDR2 SYGVNS. The V segment lost 8 bases and the J segment 5 bases; nucleotides outside the gene matches: 19. The CDR3 DNA is TGTGCCAGCGCCGGGGTCGGGGCGGGGGAGCTCGGAGATACGCAGTATTTT. Translation gives CASAGVGAGELGDTQYF.

V and J are TRBV20-1 and TRBJ1-1; D may be TRBD1 (5 bases). This CDR3 is built from 13 residues. Germline V gene data show CDR1 as DFQATT and CDR2 as SNEGSKA (reference sequence). With 6 bases removed from V and 1 base from J, the gap between germline ends came to 12 bases. The CDR3 loop is CSAREIRNTEAFF. For the CDR3, the DNA is TGCAGTGCCAGGGAAATACGGAACACTGAAGCTTTCTTT.

The CDR3 here is CASSRPGQGTTEAFF. In DNA, the CDR3 is TGTGCCAGCAGCAGACCGGGACAGGGGACCACTGAAGCTTTCTTT. J is TRBJ1-1 and V is TRBV12-3 or TRBV12-4; 10 positions agree with TRBD1. The CDR3 spans 15 residues. V dropped 6 bases and J dropped 4; count of bases not matched to a gene: 8.

This clonotype showed up just a few times. This chain uses TRBV6-2 or TRBV6-3 with TRBJ2-7, with D tentatively TRBD2 (5 bases). Trimming shortened V by 5 bases and J by 0 bases, and 17 bases separated the two germline ends. CDR1 is MNHEY, CDR2 SVGEGT, per germline. The CDR3 has 16 amino acids. CDR3 nucleotide sequence: TGTGCCAGCAGTCAAGGCCCGGCGGGCCTCTCCTACGAGCAGTACTTC. Encoded protein: CASSQGPAGLSYEQYF.

The CDR3 DNA sequence: TGTGCCAGCAGTGCGGACAGGGGAGCGGGTGAGCAGTTCTTC. It specifies CASSADRGAGEQFF. The V and J genes are TRBV6-4 and TRBJ2-1; 9 nucleotides agree with TRBD1. CDR1 is MRHNA and CDR2 is SNTAGT in the germline V gene. V lost 4 bases, J lost 9 bases, and 7 bases stayed unmatched. The CDR3 totals 14 residues.

This clonotype was seen a few times. V and J are TRBV7-9 and TRBJ2-7; perhaps TRBD1 as D (6 bases). The V end was cut by 5 bases, the J end by 7 bases, with 15 bases between. CDR1 is SEHNR and CDR2 is FQNEAQ in the germline V gene (reference sequence). The CDR3 loop spans 13 amino acids. The CDR3 is CASSLGAAREQYF. The DNA of the CDR3 is TGTGCCAGCAGCCTGGGGGCAGCAAGGGAGCAGTACTTC. The whole variable domain, remainder taken from reference TRBV7-9 and TRBJ2-7, is DTGVSQNPRHKITKRGQNVTFRCDPISEHNRLYWYRQTLGQGPEFLTYFQNEAQLEKSRLLSDRFSAERPKGSFSTLEIQRTEQGDSAMYLCASSLGAAREQYFGPGTRLTVT.

At least ten counts were recorded for this clonotype. The chain is built from TRBV27 and TRBJ2-1; D is unclear. V lost 3 bases, J lost 2 bases, and 5 bases lay in between. CDR3 length equals 13 residues. The germline V gene encodes CDR1 MNHEY and CDR2 SMNVEV (reference sequence). DNA for the CDR3: TGTGCCAGCAGTTTGGTGCCCTACAATGAGCAGTTCTTC. Residues: CASSLVPYNEQFF.

The chain combines TRBV7-6 with TRBJ2-5; maybe TRBD2 (6 bases). V was pared by 1 base and J by 5 bases, with 14 bases between. Germline V gene data show CDR1 as SGHVS and CDR2 as FNYEAQ. The CDR3 spans 15 residues. CDR3 DNA: TGTGCCAGCAGCTTAGACGGGAACGCGGGGGAGACCCAGTACTTC. Its translation is CASSLDGNAGETQYF.

The chain is built from TRBV4-1 and TRBJ2-3, with D possibly called TRBD1 or TRBD2 (6 bases each). V was cut by 0 bases and J by 6 bases, with 13 bases left in between. The CDR3 loop spans 15 amino acids. Looked up from germline, CDR1 is MGHRA and CDR2 is YSYEKL. CDR3 in DNA: TGCGCCAGCAGCCAAGAGGGACGGGGGCGGGATACGCAGTATTTT. The encoded protein is CASSQEGRGRDTQYF.

DNA of the CDR3: TGTGCCAGCAGCTCGATTGCCTCCGGGACAGGGTCCCCACCCCTCCACTTT. Residues: CASSSIASGTGSPPLHF. J is TRBJ1-6 and V is TRBV7-2, with 9 bases lining up with TRBD1. The CDR3 length is 17 residues. Germline V gene sequence: CDR1 SGHTA, CDR2 FQGNSA. The J segment lost 11 bases and the V segment lost 4 bases, leaving 15 bases of the junction unmatched.